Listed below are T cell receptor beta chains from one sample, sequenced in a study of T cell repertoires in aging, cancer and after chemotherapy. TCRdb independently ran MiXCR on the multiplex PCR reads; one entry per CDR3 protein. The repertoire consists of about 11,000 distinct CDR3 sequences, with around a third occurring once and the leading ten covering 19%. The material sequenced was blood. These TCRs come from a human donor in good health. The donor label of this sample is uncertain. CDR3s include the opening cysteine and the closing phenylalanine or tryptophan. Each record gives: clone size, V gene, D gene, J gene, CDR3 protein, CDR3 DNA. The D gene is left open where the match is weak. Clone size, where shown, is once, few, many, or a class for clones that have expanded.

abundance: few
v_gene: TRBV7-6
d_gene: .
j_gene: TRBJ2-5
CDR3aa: CASSLGLVREQETQYF
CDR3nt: TGTGCCAGCAGCTTAGGGTTAGTCCGGGAACAAGAGACCCAGTACTTC

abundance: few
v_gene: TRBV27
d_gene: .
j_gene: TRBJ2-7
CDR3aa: CASSLIWAEEQYF
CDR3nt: TGTGCCAGCAGTTTAATCTGGGCGGAGGAGCAGTACTTC

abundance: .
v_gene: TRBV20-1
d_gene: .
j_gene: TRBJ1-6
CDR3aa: CSASGLALHF
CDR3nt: TGCAGTGCTAGCGGGTTGGCCCTCCACTTT

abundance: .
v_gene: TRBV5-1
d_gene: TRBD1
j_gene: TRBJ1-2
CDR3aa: CARSPGPGQNYGYTF
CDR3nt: TGCGCCAGGAGCCCAGGGCCGGGACAGAACTATGGCTACACCTTC

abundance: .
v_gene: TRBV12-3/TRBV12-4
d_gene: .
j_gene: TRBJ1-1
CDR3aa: CANRTLNTEAFF
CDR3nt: TGTGCCAACAGGACACTGAACACTGAAGCTTTCTTT

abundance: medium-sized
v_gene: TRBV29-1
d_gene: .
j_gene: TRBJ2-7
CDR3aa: CSVADGTYEQYF
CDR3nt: TGCAGCGTCGCCGACGGGACCTACGAGCAGTACTTC

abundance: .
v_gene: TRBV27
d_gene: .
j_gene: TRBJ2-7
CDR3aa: CASRGFSYEQYF
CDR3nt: TGTGCCAGCAGGGGTTTCTCCTACGAGCAGTACTTC

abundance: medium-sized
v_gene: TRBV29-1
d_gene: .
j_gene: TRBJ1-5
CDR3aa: CSVARDDNQPQHF
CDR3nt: TGCAGCGTTGCCAGGGACGACAATCAGCCCCAGCATTTT

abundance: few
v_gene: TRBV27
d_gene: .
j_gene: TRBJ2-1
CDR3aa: CASSLGGNNYNEQFF
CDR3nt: TGTGCCAGCAGTTTAGGGGGCAACAATTACAATGAGCAGTTCTTC

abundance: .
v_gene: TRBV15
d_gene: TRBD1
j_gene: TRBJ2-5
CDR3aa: CATSRDRGPRETQYF
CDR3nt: TGTGCCACCAGCAGAGACAGGGGGCCAAGAGAGACCCAGTACTTC

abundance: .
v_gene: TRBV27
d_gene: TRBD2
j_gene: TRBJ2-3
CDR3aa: CASTPGRGFGRDTKYF
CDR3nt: TGTGCCAGCACCCCGGGGAGGGGATTCGGCCGGGATACGAAGTATTTT

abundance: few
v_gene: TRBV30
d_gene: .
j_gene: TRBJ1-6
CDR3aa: CAWREGSYNSPLHF
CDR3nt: TGTGCCTGGAGGGAGGGCTCCTATAATTCACCCCTCCACTTT

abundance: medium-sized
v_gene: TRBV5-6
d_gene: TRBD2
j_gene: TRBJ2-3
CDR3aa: CASSSPTSGGDTQYF
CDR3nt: TGTGCCAGCAGCTCCCCGACTAGCGGGGGGGATACGCAGTATTTT

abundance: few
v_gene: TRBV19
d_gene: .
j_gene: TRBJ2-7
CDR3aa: CASSIDPGSAEQYF
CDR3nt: TGTGCCAGTAGTATAGATCCTGGCAGCGCCGAGCAGTACTTC

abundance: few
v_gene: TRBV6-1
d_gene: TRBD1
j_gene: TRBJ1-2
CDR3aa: CASTRGGTGDGYTF
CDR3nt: TGTGCCAGCACCCGGGGGGGGACAGGTGACGGCTACACCTTC

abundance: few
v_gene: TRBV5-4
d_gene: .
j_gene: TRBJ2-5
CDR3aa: CATQWTAQETQYF
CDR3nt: TGTGCCACCCAGTGGACAGCCCAAGAGACCCAGTACTTC

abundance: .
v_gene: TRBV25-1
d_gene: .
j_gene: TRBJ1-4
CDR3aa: CASGSEQGLNEKLFF
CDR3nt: TGTGCCAGCGGCTCCGAACAGGGACTTAATGAAAAACTGTTTTTT

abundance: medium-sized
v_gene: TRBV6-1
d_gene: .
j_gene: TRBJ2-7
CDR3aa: CASKQAATYEQYF
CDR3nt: TGTGCCAGCAAGCAGGCAGCCACCTACGAGCAGTACTTC

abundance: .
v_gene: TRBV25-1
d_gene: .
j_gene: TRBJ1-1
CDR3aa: CASRTDGRYTEAFF
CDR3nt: TGTGCCAGCAGAACGGACGGACGCTACACTGAAGCTTTCTTT

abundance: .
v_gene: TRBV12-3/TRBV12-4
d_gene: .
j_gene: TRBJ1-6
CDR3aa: CASSLSSSAFSGSPLHF
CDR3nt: TGTGCCAGCAGTTTGAGTTCGTCCGCCTTCAGCGGTTCACCCCTCCACTTT

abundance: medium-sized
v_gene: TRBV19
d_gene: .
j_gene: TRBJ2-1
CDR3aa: CASSKAGGSYNEQFF
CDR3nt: TGTGCCAGTAGTAAGGCCGGAGGATCCTACAATGAGCAGTTCTTC

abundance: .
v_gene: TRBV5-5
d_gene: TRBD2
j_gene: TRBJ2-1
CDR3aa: CASTGSGTAVNEQFF
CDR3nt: TGTGCCAGCACCGGTAGCGGGACTGCTGTCAATGAGCAGTTCTTC

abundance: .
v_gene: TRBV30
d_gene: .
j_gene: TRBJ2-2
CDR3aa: CAWIGRRITGELFF
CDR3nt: TGTGCCTGGATAGGGAGGAGGATCACCGGGGAGCTGTTTTTT

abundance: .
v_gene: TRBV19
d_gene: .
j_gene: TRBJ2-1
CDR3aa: CASTPGQGRVNEQFF
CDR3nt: TGTGCCAGTACCCCAGGGCAGGGCCGTGTAAATGAGCAGTTCTTC

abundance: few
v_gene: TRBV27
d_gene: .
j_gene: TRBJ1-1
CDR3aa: CASSSGRGWTTEAFF
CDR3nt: TGTGCCAGCAGTTCGGGGAGGGGTTGGACCACTGAAGCTTTCTTT

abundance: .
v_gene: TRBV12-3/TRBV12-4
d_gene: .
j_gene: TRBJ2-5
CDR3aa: CASIDTDREGGTQYF
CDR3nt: TGTGCCAGCATTGATACGGACCGAGAAGGAGGGACCCAGTACTTC

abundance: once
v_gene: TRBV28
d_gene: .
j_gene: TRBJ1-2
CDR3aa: CASTLGFGGYTF
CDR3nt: TGTGCCAGCACCCTGGGGTTTGGTGGCTACACCTTC

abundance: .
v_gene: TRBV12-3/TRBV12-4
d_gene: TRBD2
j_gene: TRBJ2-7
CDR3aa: CASSPSGSKSYEQYF
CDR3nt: TGTGCCAGCAGTCCTAGCGGGAGTAAGTCCTACGAGCAGTACTTC

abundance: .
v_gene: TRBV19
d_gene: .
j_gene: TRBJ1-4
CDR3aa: CASSVCLNEKLFF
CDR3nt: TGTGCCAGTAGCGTCTGCCTAAATGAAAAACTGTTTTTT

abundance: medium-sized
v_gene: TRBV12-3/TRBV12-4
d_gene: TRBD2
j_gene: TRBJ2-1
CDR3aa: CASSFPVAGGPANNEQFF
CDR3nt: TGTGCCAGCAGTTTCCCCGTAGCGGGAGGGCCGGCGAACAATGAGCAGTTCTTC

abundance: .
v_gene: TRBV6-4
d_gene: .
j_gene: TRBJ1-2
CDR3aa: CASSEGNYGYTF
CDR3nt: TGTGCCAGCAGTGAGGGAAACTATGGCTACACCTTC

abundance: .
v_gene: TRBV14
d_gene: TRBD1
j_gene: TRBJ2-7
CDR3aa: CASSSLRTGGTYEQYF
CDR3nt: TGTGCCAGCAGCAGTCTCCGGACAGGGGGAACCTACGAGCAGTACTTC

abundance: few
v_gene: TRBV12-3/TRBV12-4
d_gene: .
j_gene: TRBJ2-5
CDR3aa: CASRGQGGPQYF
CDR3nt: TGTGCCAGCAGAGGACAGGGAGGGCCCCAGTACTTC

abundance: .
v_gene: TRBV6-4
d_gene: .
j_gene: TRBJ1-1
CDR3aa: CASSDSSVSEAFF
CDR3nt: TGTGCCAGCAGTGACTCGAGTGTCAGTGAAGCTTTCTTT

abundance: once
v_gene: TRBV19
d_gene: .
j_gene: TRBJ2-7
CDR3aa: CASAPTGTYEQYF
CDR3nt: TGTGCCAGTGCCCCGACGGGAACCTACGAGCAGTACTTC

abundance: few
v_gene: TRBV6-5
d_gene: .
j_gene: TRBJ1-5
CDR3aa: CASSHDRSNQPQHF
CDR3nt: TGTGCCAGCAGCCATGACAGAAGCAATCAGCCCCAGCATTTT

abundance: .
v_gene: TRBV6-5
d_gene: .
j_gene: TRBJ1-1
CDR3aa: CASRLREGTEAFF
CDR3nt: TGTGCCAGCAGACTCAGGGAAGGGACTGAAGCTTTCTTT

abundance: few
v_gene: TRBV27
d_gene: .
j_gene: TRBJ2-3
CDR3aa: CASSYTRVGRQYF
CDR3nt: TGTGCCAGCAGCTACACGAGGGTGGGACGCCAGTATTTT

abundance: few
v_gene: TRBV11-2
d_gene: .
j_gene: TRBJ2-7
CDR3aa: CASSSWTNEQYF
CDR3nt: TGTGCCAGCAGCTCCTGGACAAACGAGCAGTACTTC

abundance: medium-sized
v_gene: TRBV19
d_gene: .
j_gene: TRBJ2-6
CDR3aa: CASSRWRSGANVLTF
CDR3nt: TGTGCCAGTAGTAGGTGGCGGAGTGGGGCCAACGTCCTGACTTTC

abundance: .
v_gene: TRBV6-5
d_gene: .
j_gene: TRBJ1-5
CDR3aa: CASSPQVAQPQHF
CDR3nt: TGTGCCAGCAGCCCCCAGGTGGCTCAGCCCCAGCATTTT

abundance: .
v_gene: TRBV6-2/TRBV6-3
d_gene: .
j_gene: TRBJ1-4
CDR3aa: CASSSLDSATNEKLFF
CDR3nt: TGTGCCAGCAGTTCCTTGGACAGCGCAACTAATGAAAAACTGTTTTTT